One TCR beta chain is described in this entry. The sample is drawn from a study of shared clonotypes between healthy human individuals. Here immunoSEQ multiplex PCR was the method, and the copy in TCRdb shows in-frame clones only, minus some. The table lists under 2,500,000 clones, around 95% of them singletons. In the CD4+ fraction, cells were divided into CD45RA+ naive and CD45RA-negative memory subsets. After removal of 7 bases from V and 4 bases from J, the junction contained 5 bases not matched to a gene. This CDR3 has 14 residues. The sample comprised naive CD4+ T cells sorted from blood. Subset indicated: CD45RA+ positively selected. This chain uses TRBV23-1 with TRBJ2-1; TRBD2 matches 9 bases. TRBV23-1 is an ORF, and what it does is uncertain. This sequence originates from a man aged 18 to 35 in good health. The CDR3 sequence is CASTLAGRYNEQFF. The DNA for the CDR3 is TGCGCCAGCACCCTAGCGGGGCGTTACAATGAGCAGTTCTTC.